This T cell receptor beta chain was documented in a study of tumor-infiltrating lymphocytes in oesophageal squamous cell carcinoma (dated by TCRdb to about 2016). On this clonotype: Its specific antigen is unknown. The input lacks base qualities; no much larger clone sits a single base away.

The method was PCR. Data came from an Illumina HiSeq 2000. In TCRdb, the public reads were trimmed at Q25 with fastp and aligned with MiXCR, with productive beta chains retained. Merged by CDR3 protein, the rows form single entries marked with the most common genes and DNA. For this sample the table gives approximately 20,000 distinct CDR3 sequences, of which approximately 40% were detected only once. The top ten hold around 19% of the sample. Looking up the germline V gene yields CDR1 SGDLS and CDR2 YYNGEE. The CDR3, cysteine through phenylalanine, is 18 amino acids long. Only the CDR3 DNA stays, 54 bases, in frame from base 1. V is cut back by 3 bases and J by 0 bases, with 12 bases in the junction unmatched.

This receptor was identified in a male donor with esophageal squamous cell carcinoma. The chain employs TRBV9 and TRBJ1-1; TRBD1 lines up with 9 middle nucleotides. Sequencing was done on a sample of esophageal tumor tissue. The CDR3 is CASSGLWTGEGVNTEAFF. The DNA sequence is given as TGTGCCAGCAGCGGCCTCTGGACAGGGGAAGGGGTGAACACTGAAGCTTTCTTT.